This T cell receptor (beta chain) was recorded in a study of blood T cells in healthy people across ages. In germline, CDR1 is SGHRS, CDR2 YFSETQ. The CDR3 consists of 16 residues. V shed 1 base and J shed 5 bases, with 18 bases lying between them. Sample-barcoded 5' priming and a J-beta primer mix drove a second PCR of roughly 7 to 11 cycles. One entry per CDR3 protein, called by TCRdb with MiXCR from the 5' RACE reads. The sample has about 1,400,000 distinct CDR3 sequences, 42% seen once. J is TRBJ2-5 and V is TRBV5-1, with D hard to call. The sequence derives from a woman younger than 35 in good health. Sequenced material: blood. The CDR3 region has the DNA TGCGCCAGCAGCTTGACTGTTCTATCGGGTCAGGAGACCCAGTACTTC. This codes for CASSLTVLSGQETQYF.